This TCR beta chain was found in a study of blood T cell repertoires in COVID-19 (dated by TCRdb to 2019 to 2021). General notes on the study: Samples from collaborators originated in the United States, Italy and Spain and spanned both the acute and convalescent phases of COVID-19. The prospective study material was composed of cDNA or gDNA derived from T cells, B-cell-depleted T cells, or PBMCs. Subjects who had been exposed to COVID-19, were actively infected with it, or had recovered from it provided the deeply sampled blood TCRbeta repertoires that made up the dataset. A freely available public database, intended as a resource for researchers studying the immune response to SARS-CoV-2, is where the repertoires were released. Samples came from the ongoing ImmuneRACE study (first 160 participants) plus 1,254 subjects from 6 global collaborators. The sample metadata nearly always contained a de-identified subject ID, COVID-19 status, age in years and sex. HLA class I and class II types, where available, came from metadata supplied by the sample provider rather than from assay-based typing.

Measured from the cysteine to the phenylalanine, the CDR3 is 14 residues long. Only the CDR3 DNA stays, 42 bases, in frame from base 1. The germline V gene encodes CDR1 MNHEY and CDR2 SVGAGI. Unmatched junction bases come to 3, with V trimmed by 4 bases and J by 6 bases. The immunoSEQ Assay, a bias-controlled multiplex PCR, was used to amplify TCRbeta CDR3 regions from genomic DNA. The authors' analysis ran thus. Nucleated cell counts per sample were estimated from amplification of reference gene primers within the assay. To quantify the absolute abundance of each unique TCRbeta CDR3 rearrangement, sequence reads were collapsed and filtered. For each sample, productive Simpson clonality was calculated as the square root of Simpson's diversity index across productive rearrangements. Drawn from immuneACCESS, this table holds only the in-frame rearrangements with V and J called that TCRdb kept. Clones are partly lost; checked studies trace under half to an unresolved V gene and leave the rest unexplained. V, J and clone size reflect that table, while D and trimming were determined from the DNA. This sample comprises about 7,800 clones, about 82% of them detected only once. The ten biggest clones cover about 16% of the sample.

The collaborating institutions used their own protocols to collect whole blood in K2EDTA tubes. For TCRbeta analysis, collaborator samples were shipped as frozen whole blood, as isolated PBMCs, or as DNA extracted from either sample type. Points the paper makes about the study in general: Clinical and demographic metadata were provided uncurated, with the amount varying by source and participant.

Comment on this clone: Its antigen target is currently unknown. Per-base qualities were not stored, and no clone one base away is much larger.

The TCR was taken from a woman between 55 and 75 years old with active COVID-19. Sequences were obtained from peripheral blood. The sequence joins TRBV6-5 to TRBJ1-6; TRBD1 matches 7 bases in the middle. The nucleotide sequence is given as TGTGCCAGCAGTTTGACAGGGTTTAATTCACCCCTCCACTTT. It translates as CASSLTGFNSPLHF.